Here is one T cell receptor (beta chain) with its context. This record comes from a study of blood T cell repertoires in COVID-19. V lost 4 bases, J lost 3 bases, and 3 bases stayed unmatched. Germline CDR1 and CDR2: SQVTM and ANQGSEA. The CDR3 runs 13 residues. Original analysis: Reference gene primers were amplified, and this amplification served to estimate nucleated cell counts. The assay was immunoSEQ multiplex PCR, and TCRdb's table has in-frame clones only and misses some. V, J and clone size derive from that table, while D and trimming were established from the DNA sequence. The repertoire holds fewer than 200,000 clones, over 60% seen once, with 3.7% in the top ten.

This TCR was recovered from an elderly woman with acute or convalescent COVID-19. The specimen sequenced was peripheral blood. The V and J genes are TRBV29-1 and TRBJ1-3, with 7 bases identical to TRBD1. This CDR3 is CSVAGTDGNTIYF. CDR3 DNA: TGCAGCGTTGCAGGGACAGATGGAAACACCATATATTTT.